The 5 T cell receptor beta chains below were found in one sample sequenced in a study of T cells in Graves' hyperthyroidism and ophthalmopathy. Amplified TCR beta CDR3 regions derived from RNA transcripts. The HTBI primer set was used in a first-round RT-PCR of the TCR CDR3. MiXCR, applied by TCRdb to the multiplex PCR reads, yields one record per CDR3 protein. This repertoire shows about half a million distinct CDR3 sequences, 20% found once; its top ten account for about 30%. Sample: blood. These receptor sequences come from a man younger than 35 with Graves' hyperthyroidism.

The DNA of the CDR3 is TGTGCCAGCGAAGAGAGGAACGAAAACATTCAGTACTTC. Translated, it gives CASEERNENIQYF. The rearrangement joins TRBV11-3 to TRBJ2-4, with D unresolved. Germline V lookup: CDR1 SGHNT, CDR2 YENEEA. Trimming pared 8 bases from V and 5 bases from J, leaving 13 bases between. CDR3 size: 13 residues.

This clonotype was picked up many times. V gene TRBV15 combines with J gene TRBJ2-6; D perhaps matches TRBD2 (5 bases). The germline V gene encodes CDR1 LNHNV and CDR2 YYDKDF (reference sequence). The CDR3 consists of 19 residues. The germline V and J ends were trimmed by 1 base and 0 bases, with 16 bases remaining between them. The CDR3 bases are TGTGCCACCAGCAGAGCGGGCGGACTCCTTTACTCTGGGGCCAACGTCCTGACTTTC. The encoded protein is CATSRAGGLLYSGANVLTF.

This clonotype was picked up many times. The chain uses TRBV30 and TRBJ1-2; D is perhaps TRBD1 (5 bases). The CDR3 extends over 14 amino acids. The V gene's germline CDR1 is GTSNPN and CDR2 SVGIG (reference sequence). Between the trimmed V and J ends, which lost 5 bases and 8 bases, there was a span of 21 bases. CDR3 in DNA: TGTGCCTGGGTCCACGGGAGCCGGGACGGCGGCTACACCTTC. Its protein product is CAWVHGSRDGGYTF. Complete variable domain (other parts from reference TRBV30 and TRBJ1-2): SQTIHQWPATLVQPVGSPLSLECTVEGTSNPNLYWYRQAAGRGLQLLFYSVGIGQISSEVPQNLSASRPQDRQFILSSKKLLLSDSGFYLCAWVHGSRDGGYTFGSGTRLTVV.

Ten or more counts support this clonotype. This chain links TRBV6-1 with TRBJ1-1, with 8 bases fitting TRBD1. With 6 bases clipped from V and 0 bases from J, the junction kept 9 bases outside the gene matches. Per germline, CDR1 MNHNS and CDR2 SASEGT. The CDR3 loop spans 16 amino acids. The chain's CDR3 is CASRGTGGPMNTEAFF. The CDR3 DNA reads TGTGCCAGCAGGGGCACAGGGGGACCCATGAACACTGAAGCTTTCTTT.

This clonotype was seen a few times. CDR3 in amino acids: CSVDSNLNTGELFF. The CDR3, as DNA: TGCAGCGTTGATTCTAACTTGAACACCGGGGAGCTGTTTTTT. The rearrangement joins TRBV29-1 to TRBJ2-2; D is uncertain. Looked up from germline, CDR1 is SQVTM and CDR2 is ANQGSEA. This CDR3 spans 14 amino acids. The V end lost 3 bases, the J end lost 1 base, and 9 bases lay between the germline ends.